A selection of T cell receptor beta chains follows, all from one sample in a study of T cell responses to AZD1222 COVID-19 vaccine. Profiling relied on immunoSEQ multiplex PCR, and the TCRdb table lists in-frame clones only, not all of them. The sample records 150,000 to 180,000 clones, about nine tenths being singletons. Sequencing was performed on peripheral blood, taken on day 0 of AZD1222 vaccination. Source of these receptors: an adult in good health. Both conserved end residues are part of each CDR3. D genes are given only for firm matches. Size values are once, few and many counts, or a class for expanded clones, and some rows have none.

D,J,V,size,DNA,CDR3
.,TRBJ2-6,TRBV4-1,.,TGCGCCAGCAGCCACCCTCTGTCGGGCGGGGCCAACGTCCTGACTTTC,CASSHPLSGGANVLTF
.,TRBJ1-5,TRBV29-1,once,TGCAGCGCTGGGAGGGGGGGCAGCAATCAGCCCCAGCATTTT,CSAGRGGSNQPQHF
TRBD1,TRBJ1-5,TRBV28,.,TGTGCCAGCAGGGGACAGGGGTATCAGCCCCAGCATTTT,CASRGQGYQPQHF
.,TRBJ1-2,TRBV28,once,TGTGCCAGCGACCGAGGGGGAGCTAACTATGGCTACACCTTC,CASDRGGANYGYTF
TRBD2,TRBJ2-3,TRBV9,.,TGTGCCAGCAGCGCACCCGGGACTAGCGGGGCTTATACGCAGTATTTT,CASSAPGTSGAYTQYF
.,TRBJ2-7,TRBV6-5,.,TGTGCCAGCACCGGGTTTCCGTTCGAGCAGTACTTC,CASTGFPFEQYF
TRBD1,TRBJ2-2,TRBV5-4,.,TGTGCCAGCAGCTTTCAGGGGGCTACCGGGGAGCTGTTTTTT,CASSFQGATGELFF
.,TRBJ2-1,TRBV5-1,once,TGCGCCAGCAGCCCACCTGGCAGGCACAATGAGCAGTTCTTC,CASSPPGRHNEQFF
.,TRBJ1-3,TRBV9,.,TGTGCCAGCAGCGGAACAGGGTTCTCTGGAAACACCATATATTTT,CASSGTGFSGNTIYF
.,TRBJ1-1,TRBV12-3/TRBV12-4,.,TGTGCCAGCAGTTTCTTCGCAGGGGCTGAAGCTTTCTTT,CASSFFAGAEAFF
.,TRBJ1-1,TRBV30,.,TGTGCCTGGAGTGAGGGGGTAGCTTTCTTT,CAWSEGVAFF
.,TRBJ2-7,TRBV25-1,.,TGTGCCAGCAGTGTTAGCGGCTACGAGCAGTACTTC,CASSVSGYEQYF
.,TRBJ1-4,TRBV4-3,few,TGCGCCAGCAGCCATGCTGCAACTAATGAAAAACTGTTTTTT,CASSHAATNEKLFF
.,TRBJ2-5,TRBV5-1,once,TGCGCCAGCAGCTTCGGGGTCGCGGAGACCCAGTACTTC,CASSFGVAETQYF
.,TRBJ1-1,TRBV21-1,.,TGTGCCAGCAGCACAAGGGTGGGTGTTACTGAAGCTTTCTTT,CASSTRVGVTEAFF
.,TRBJ1-2,TRBV29-1,.,TGCAGCGTTGTATCAGCTATTGAAGGTGGCTACACCTTC,CSVVSAIEGGYTF
TRBD1,TRBJ2-1,TRBV7-9,.,TGTGCCAGCAGCCGGGACAGCTACAATGAGCAGTTCTTC,CASSRDSYNEQFF
.,TRBJ2-4,TRBV11-3,.,TGTGCCAGCAGCTCTCCCGTGGAAAACATTCAGTACTTC,CASSSPVENIQYF
.,TRBJ2-7,TRBV11-2,.,TGTGCCAGCAGCTGGGGGATCAGGCTCTACGAGCAGTACTTC,CASSWGIRLYEQYF
TRBD2,TRBJ2-3,TRBV5-8,.,TGTGCCAGCAGCTCTAGCGGGAGTTTCGGGGATACGCAGTATTTT,CASSSSGSFGDTQYF
TRBD1,TRBJ1-5,TRBV12-3/TRBV12-4,.,TGTGCCAGCAGCGACAGGGGCAATCAGCCCCAGCATTTT,CASSDRGNQPQHF
.,TRBJ1-2,TRBV12-3/TRBV12-4,.,TGTGCCAGCAGTTTAAAGGGGTTTGGCTACACCTTC,CASSLKGFGYTF
TRBD1,TRBJ2-7,TRBV7-3,.,TGTGCCAGCAGCTTAATGACAGGGAACTACGAGCAGTACTTC,CASSLMTGNYEQYF
TRBD2,TRBJ2-3,TRBV27,once,TGTGCCAGCATCCTATGGGGGGGGGACACAGATACGCAGTATTTT,CASILWGGDTDTQYF
.,TRBJ1-2,TRBV7-3,few,TGTGCCAGCAGCCCAACGGGGGGTGGCTACACCTTC,CASSPTGGGYTF
TRBD1,TRBJ2-2,TRBV9,.,TGTGCCAGCAGCGTAACCGGGACAGGGGACACCGGGGAGCTGTTTTTT,CASSVTGTGDTGELFF
.,TRBJ1-2,TRBV6-4,.,TGTGCCAGCAGTGCATCATCGGGGGCTAACTATGGCTACACCTTC,CASSASSGANYGYTF
.,TRBJ1-4,TRBV29-1,.,TGCAGCGCAAGGGTAACTAATGAAAAACTGTTTTTT,CSARVTNEKLFF
.,TRBJ2-1,TRBV2,.,TGTGCCAGCAGCCCGCCAGGGGGACTCAACAATGAGCAGTTCTTC,CASSPPGGLNNEQFF
.,TRBJ2-7,TRBV7-3,.,TGTGCCAGCAGCAAAGGAACAGGGTCCTACGAGCAGTACTTC,CASSKGTGSYEQYF
TRBD1,TRBJ1-2,TRBV5-1,.,TGCGCCAGCAGCTCTACGGACAGGTCCGATGGCTACACCTTC,CASSSTDRSDGYTF
.,TRBJ1-5,TRBV6-5,.,TGTGCCAGCAGTTCCGAAGTTAATCAGCCCCAGCATTTT,CASSSEVNQPQHF
.,TRBJ2-5,TRBV6-5,.,TGTGCCAGCAGTCCACGGGGTAAAGAGACCCAGTACTTC,CASSPRGKETQYF
TRBD1,TRBJ1-1,TRBV11-2,.,TGTGCCAGCAGCTACGGGACAGTCCTCACTGAAGCTTTCTTT,CASSYGTVLTEAFF
TRBD2,TRBJ2-5,TRBV5-4,.,TGTGCCAGCAGCCTAGACGGACTAGCGGGAGAAGAGACCCAGTACTTC,CASSLDGLAGEETQYF
TRBD1,TRBJ1-3,TRBV5-1,.,TGCGCCAGCAGCCGAATCGGACAGGGCGCTGGAAACACCATATATTTT,CASSRIGQGAGNTIYF
.,TRBJ2-1,TRBV9,.,TGTGCCAGCAGCGTAGTCCTGGGGGGCGAGCAGTTCTTC,CASSVVLGGEQFF
.,TRBJ1-5,TRBV19,.,TGTGCCAGTAGTATGATCTTTAGCAATCAGCCCCAGCATTTT,CASSMIFSNQPQHF
.,TRBJ2-1,TRBV21-1,.,TGTGCCAGCAGCAAAGTCGGACCTTACAATGAGCAGTTCTTC,CASSKVGPYNEQFF
.,TRBJ1-2,TRBV3-1/TRBV3-2,.,TGTGCCAGCAGCCAAACTCTACAGGGCGGCTATGGCTACACCTTC,CASSQTLQGGYGYTF
TRBD2,TRBJ2-3,TRBV5-1,.,TGCGCCAGCAGCTTGGCAGCGGGAAGGGCAGATACGCAGTATTTT,CASSLAAGRADTQYF
TRBD1,TRBJ1-2,TRBV12-3/TRBV12-4,.,TGTGCCAGCAGCCTACGACAGGGCTCTGGCTACACCTTC,CASSLRQGSGYTF
.,TRBJ1-1,TRBV6-5,once,TGTGCCAGCAGTTACAGGTTGGGCCAGGGGACTGAAGCTTTCTTT,CASSYRLGQGTEAFF
.,TRBJ1-1,TRBV4-1,.,TGCGCCAGCAGCTACTCCCCGGGCAGGGACACTGAAGCTTTCTTT,CASSYSPGRDTEAFF
.,TRBJ2-2,TRBV19,.,TGTGCCAGTAGTAGAGGCGGCGCGAACACCGGGGAGCTGTTTTTT,CASSRGGANTGELFF
.,TRBJ1-2,TRBV3-1/TRBV3-2,.,TGTGCCAGCAGCCAAGATGGGCGGGTCGGCTACACCTTC,CASSQDGRVGYTF
.,TRBJ1-3,TRBV5-1,.,TGCGCCAGCAGCTTGGTGTCCGGACTAGGAAACACCATATATTTT,CASSLVSGLGNTIYF
.,TRBJ1-5,TRBV2,.,TGTGCCAGCAACAGGGATGGCAATCAGCCCCAGCATTTT,CASNRDGNQPQHF
.,TRBJ1-1,TRBV11-3,.,TGTGCCAGCAGCCCAAGGGGGGGGGAAAGAGCTTTCTTT,CASSPRGGERAFF
.,TRBJ1-4,TRBV10-1,.,TGCGCCAGCAGTGTAGAAGGGGCCATAGCAACTAATGAAAAACTGTTTTTT,CASSVEGAIATNEKLFF
.,TRBJ2-2,TRBV4-1,.,TGCGCCAGCAGCCAAGACTGGAGTGGGGGGAACACCGGGGAGCTGTTTTTT,CASSQDWSGGNTGELFF
.,TRBJ2-3,TRBV6-5,.,TGTGCCAGCAGCCCGGGCCAGACACATACGCAGTATTTT,CASSPGQTHTQYF